The following is a T cell receptor beta chain sequence with its context. Its target is unknown. The time point: newly diagnosed GD, antithyroid drugs for less than 3 months. There was RNA extracted from PBMCs, and the TCR library was made from it. These data come from a study of regulatory T cells in long-lasting Graves disease. J was trimmed by 1 base and V by 0 bases; bases with no gene match: 3. The CDR3 extends over 16 amino acids. The germline V gene has CDR1 SGHRS and CDR2 YFSETQ. Relying on iRepertoire HTBI primers and Arm-PCR of CDR3 regions, the team built TCR beta libraries. MiXCR, applied by TCRdb to the multiplex PCR reads, yields one record per CDR3 protein. This table has fewer than 650,000 distinct CDR3 sequences, roughly 15% appearing once. Regarding the study as a whole: Analyses excluded thyroid tissue, covering peripheral blood alone.

This sample also appeared in a second study, on T cells in Graves' hyperthyroidism and ophthalmopathy.

The source was peripheral blood mononuclear cells (PBMCs), collected at new diagnosis, from a patient treated with antithyroid drugs. The sequence derives from a woman aged 30 to 39 with Graves disease. The chain is built from TRBV5-1 and TRBJ2-3, with 9 bases matching TRBD2. The CDR3 is CASSLGVAGGTDTQYF. The CDR3 DNA reads TGCGCCAGCAGCTTGGGGGTAGCGGGAGGCACAGATACGCAGTATTTT.